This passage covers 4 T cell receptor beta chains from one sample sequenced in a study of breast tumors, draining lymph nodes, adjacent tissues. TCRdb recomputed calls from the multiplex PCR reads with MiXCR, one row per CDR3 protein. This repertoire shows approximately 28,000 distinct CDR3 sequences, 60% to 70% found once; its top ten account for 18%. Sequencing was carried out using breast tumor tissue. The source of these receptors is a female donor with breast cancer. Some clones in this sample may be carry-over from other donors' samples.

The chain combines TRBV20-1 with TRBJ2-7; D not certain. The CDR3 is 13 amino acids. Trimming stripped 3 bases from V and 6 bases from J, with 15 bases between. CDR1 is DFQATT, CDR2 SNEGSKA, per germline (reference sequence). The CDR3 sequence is CSASHRPSGEQYF. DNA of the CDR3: TGCAGTGCTAGTCACCGGCCTTCGGGCGAGCAGTACTTC.

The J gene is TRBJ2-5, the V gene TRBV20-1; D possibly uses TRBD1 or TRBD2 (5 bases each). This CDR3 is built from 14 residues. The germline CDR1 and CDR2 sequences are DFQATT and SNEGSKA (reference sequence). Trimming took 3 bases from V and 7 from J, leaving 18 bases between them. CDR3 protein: CSASARTGRATQYF. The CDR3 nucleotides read TGCAGTGCTAGTGCCCGGACGGGGCGGGCGACCCAGTACTTC.

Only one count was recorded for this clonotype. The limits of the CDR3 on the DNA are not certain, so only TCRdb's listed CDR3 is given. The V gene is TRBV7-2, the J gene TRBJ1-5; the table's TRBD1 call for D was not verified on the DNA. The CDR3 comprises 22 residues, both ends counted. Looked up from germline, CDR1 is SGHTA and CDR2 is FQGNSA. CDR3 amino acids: CASSFELATYNEQFFGPGTRHF.

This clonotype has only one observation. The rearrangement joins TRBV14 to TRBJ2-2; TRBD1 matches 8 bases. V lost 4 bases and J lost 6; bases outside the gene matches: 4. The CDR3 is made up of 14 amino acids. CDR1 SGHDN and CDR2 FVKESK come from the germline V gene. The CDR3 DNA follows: TGTGCCAGCAGCCTTGACAGGGGTGCCGGGGAGCTGTTTTTT. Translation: CASSLDRGAGELFF.